This TCR beta chain was found in a study of blood T cell repertoires in COVID-19. This CDR3 spans 18 amino acids. Germline values: CDR1 LNHNV, CDR2 YYDKDF (reference sequence). The V gene end was trimmed by 5 bases and the J gene end by 5 bases; junction bases not matched to a gene: 14. As originally analysed: Estimation of nucleated cell counts was performed using reference gene primer amplification. The method was immunoSEQ multiplex PCR; TCRdb's version includes in-frame clones alone and lacks a portion of them. V and J calls plus clone size are reproduced from that table; the DNA served to infer D and trimming. The sample lists hundreds of thousands of clones, around four fifths seen once, with 2% to 3% in the top ten.

The J gene is TRBJ2-5, the V gene TRBV15; 13 bases match TRBD2. The clonotype comes from a woman in her 70s with active or convalescent COVID-19. Sequencing was done on a sample of peripheral blood. As DNA, the CDR3 is TGTGCCACCAGCCACCGACTAGCGGGAGGCCCTACCGGGGAGACCCAGTACTTC. Protein: CATSHRLAGGPTGETQYF. The full variable domain, with the rest looked up from reference TRBV15 and TRBJ2-5, is DAMVIQNPRYQVTQFGKPVTLSCSQTLNHNVMYWYQQKSSQAPKLLFHYYDKDFNNEADTPDNFQSRRPNTSFCFLDIRSPGLGDTAMYLCATSHRLAGGPTGETQYFGPGTRLLVL.